This T cell receptor (beta chain) comes out of a study of control samples from healthy donors and cancer patients. Measured with immunoSEQ multiplex PCR; TCRdb has only the in-frame clones, and not every one. The sample yields approximately 70,000 clones, over 75% seen once. J was trimmed by 2 bases and V by 0 bases; bases with no gene match: 5. Germline CDR1 MNHEY, CDR2 SVGEGT. CDR3 size: 17 residues. Input material: blood. The TCR comes from a man between 45 and 60 years old in good health. V is TRBV6-2 or TRBV6-3 and J is TRBJ2-7, with TRBD2 identical over 12 bases. As DNA, the CDR3 is TGTGCCAGCAGTTACTCTCTACTAGCGGGAGGCCCCTACGAGCAGTACTTC. Its protein product is CASSYSLLAGGPYEQYF.